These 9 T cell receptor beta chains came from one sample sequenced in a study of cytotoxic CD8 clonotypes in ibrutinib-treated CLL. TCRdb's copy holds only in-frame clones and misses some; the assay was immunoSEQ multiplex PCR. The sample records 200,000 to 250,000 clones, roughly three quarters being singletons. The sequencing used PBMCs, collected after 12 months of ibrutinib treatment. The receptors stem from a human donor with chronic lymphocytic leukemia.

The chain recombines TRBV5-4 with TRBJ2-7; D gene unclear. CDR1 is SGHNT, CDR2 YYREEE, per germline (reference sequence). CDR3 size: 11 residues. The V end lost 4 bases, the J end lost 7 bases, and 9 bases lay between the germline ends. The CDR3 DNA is TGTGCCAGCAGCATAGAGGTGGAGCAGTACTTC. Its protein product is CASSIEVEQYF.

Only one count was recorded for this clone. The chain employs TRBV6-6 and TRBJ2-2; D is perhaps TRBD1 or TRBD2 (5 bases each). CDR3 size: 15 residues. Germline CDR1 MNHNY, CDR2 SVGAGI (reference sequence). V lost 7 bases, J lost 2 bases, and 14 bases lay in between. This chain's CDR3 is CASTPAGTNTGELFF. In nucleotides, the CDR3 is TGTGCCAGCACTCCAGCCGGGACCAACACCGGGGAGCTGTTTTTT.

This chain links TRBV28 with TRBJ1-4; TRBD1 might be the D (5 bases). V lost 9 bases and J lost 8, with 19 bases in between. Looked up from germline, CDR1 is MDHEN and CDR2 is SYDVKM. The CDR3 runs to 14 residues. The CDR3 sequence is CASRRRGKEEKLFF. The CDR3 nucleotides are TGTGCCAGTAGGAGGAGGGGAAAGGAGGAAAAACTGTTTTTT.

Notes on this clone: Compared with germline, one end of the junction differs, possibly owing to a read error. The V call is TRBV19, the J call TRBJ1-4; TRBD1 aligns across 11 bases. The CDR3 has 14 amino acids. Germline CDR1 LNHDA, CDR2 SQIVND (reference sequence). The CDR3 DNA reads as TGTGCCAGTAGTCCCGGACAGGGGGCGAACCCTCTCGACTTT. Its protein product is CASSPGQGANPLDF.

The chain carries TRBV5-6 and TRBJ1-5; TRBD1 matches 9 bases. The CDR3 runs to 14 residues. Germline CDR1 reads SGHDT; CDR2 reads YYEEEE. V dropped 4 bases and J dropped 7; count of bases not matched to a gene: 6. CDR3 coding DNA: TGTGCCAGCAGCCAGGGGACAGGGCTACAGCCCCAGCATTTT. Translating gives CASSQGTGLQPQHF.

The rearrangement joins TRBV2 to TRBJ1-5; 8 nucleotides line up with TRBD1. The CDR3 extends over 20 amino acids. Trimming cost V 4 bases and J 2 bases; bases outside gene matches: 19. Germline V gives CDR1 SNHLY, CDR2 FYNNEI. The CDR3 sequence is CASSVARQGPPPRGNQPQHF. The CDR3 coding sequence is TGTGCCAGCAGTGTTGCGCGACAGGGGCCCCCCCCTCGTGGCAATCAGCCCCAGCATTTT.

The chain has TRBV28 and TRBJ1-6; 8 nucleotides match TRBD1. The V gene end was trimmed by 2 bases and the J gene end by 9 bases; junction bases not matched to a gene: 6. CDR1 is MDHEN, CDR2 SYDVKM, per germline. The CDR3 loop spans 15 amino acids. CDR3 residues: CASSLLVTGASPLHF. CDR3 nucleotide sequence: TGTGCCAGCAGTTTACTTGTGACAGGGGCTTCACCCCTCCACTTT.

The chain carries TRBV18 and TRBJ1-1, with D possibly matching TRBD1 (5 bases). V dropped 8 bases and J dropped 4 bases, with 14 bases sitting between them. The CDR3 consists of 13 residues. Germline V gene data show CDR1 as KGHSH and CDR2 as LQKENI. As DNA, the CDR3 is TGTGCCAGCCTGAGGGCAGGGAGCACTGAAGCTTTCTTT. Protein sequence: CASLRAGSTEAFF.

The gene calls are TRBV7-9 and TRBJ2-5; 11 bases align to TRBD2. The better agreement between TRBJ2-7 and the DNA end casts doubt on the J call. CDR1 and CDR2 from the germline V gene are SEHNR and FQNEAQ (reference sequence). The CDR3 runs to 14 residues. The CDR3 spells CASSLVTSGGEQYF. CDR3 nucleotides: TGTGCCAGCAGCTTAGTAACTAGCGGGGGCGAGCAGTACTTC.